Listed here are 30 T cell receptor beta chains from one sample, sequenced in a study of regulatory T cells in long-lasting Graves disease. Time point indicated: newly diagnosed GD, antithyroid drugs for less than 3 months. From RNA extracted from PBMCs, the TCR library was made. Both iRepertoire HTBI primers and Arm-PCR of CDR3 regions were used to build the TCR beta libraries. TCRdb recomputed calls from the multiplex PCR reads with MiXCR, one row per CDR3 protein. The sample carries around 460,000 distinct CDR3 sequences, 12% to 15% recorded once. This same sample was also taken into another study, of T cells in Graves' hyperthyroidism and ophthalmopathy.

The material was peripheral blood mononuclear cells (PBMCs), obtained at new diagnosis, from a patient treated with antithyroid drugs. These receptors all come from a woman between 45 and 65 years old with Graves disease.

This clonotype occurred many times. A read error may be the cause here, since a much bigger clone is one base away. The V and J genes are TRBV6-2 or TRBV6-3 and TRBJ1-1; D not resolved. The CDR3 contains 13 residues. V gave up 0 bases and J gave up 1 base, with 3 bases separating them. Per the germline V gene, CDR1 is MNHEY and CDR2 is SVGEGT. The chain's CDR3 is CASSYSKNTEAFF. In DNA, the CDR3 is TGTGCCAGCAGTTACTCGAAGAACACTGAAGCTTTCTTT.

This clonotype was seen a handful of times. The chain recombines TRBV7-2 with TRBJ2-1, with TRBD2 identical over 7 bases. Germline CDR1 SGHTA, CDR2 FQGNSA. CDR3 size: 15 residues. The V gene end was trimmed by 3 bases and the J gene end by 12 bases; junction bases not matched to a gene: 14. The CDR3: CASSFFFAGVRRQFF. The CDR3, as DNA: TGTGCCAGCAGCTTTTTTTTTGCGGGAGTCCGACGGCAGTTCTTC.

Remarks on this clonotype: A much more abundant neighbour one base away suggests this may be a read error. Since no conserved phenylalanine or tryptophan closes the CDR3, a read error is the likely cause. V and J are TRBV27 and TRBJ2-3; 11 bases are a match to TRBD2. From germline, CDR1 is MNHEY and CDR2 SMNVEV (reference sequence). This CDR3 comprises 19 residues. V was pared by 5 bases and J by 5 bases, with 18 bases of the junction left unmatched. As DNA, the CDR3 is TGTGCCAGCAGTCCGCAAAATCAAGAACTAGCGGGAGTGCTAGATACGCAGTATTTG. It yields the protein CASSPQNQELAGVLDTQYL.

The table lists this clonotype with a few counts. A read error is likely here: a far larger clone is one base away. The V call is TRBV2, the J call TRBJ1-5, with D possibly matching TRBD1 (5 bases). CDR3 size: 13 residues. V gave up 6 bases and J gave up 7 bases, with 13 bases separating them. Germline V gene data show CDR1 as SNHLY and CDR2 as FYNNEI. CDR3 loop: CASSQGVEQPQHF. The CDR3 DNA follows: TGTGCCAGCAGCCAGGGAGTAGAACAGCCCCAGCATTTT.

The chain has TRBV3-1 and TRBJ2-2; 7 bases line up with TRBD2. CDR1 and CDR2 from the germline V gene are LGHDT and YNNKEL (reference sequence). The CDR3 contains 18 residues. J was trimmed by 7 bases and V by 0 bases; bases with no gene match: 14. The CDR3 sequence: CASSQETFGGRGGGELFF. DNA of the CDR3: TGTGCCAGCAGCCAAGAAACGTTCGGTGGCCGCGGGGGCGGGGAGCTGTTTTTT.

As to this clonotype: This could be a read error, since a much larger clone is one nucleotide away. CDR3 DNA: TGTGCCAGCAAACAGCATAACACCGGGGAGCTGCTTTTT. This gives the protein CASKQHNTGELLF. The chain combines TRBV14 with TRBJ2-2, with D tentatively TRBD2 (5 bases). The CDR3 runs 13 residues. Germline lookup yields CDR1 SGHDN and CDR2 FVKESK.

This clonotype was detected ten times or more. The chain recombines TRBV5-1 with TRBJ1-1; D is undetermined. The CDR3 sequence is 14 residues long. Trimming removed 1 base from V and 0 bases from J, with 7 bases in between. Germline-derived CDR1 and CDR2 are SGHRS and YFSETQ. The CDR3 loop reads CASSLRQMNTEAFF. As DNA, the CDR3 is TGCGCCAGCAGCTTGCGTCAGATGAACACTGAAGCTTTCTTT.

The CDR3 DNA is TGTGCCAGCAGTTATAATCGGGCCTACGAGCAGTACTTC. Amino acid sequence: CASSYNRAYEQYF. The genes are TRBV6-5 and TRBJ2-7; D not resolved. CDR1 and CDR2 from the germline V gene are MNHEY and SVGAGI. V lost 3 bases to trimming and J lost 2 bases, with 8 bases between them. CDR3 length: 13 amino acids.

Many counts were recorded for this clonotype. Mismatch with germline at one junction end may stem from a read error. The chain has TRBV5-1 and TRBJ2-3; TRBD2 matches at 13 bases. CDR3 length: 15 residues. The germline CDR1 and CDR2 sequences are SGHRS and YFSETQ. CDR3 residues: CASSGGLAGEDTQYF. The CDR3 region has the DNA TGTGCCAGCAGCGGCGGACTAGCGGGAGAAGATACGCAGTATTTT.

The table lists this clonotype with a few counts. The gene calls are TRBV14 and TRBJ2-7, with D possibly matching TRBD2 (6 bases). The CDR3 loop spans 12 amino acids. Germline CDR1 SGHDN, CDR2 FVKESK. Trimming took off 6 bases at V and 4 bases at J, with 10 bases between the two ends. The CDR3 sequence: CASRGGGYEQYF. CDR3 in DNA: TGTGCCAGCAGGGGAGGAGGGTACGAGCAGTACTTC.

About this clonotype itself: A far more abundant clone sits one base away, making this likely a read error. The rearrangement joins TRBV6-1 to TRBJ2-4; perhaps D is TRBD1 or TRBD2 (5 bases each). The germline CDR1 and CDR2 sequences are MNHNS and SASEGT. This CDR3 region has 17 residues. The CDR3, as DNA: TGTGCCAGCAAGCAGGCAGGGACCTTTGTGTCCAAAAACATTCAGTGCTTC. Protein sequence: CASKQAGTFVSKNIQCF.

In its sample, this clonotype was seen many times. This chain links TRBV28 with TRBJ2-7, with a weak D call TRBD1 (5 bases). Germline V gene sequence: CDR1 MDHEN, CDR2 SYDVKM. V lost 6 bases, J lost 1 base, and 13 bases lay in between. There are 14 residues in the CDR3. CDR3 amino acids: CASSTQGLSYEQYF. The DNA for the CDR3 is TGTGCCAGCAGCACCCAGGGCCTTTCCTACGAGCAGTACTTC.

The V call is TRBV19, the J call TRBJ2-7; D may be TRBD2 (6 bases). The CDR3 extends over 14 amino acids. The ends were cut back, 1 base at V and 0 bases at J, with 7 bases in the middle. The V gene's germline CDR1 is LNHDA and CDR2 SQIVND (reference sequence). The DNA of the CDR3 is TGTGCCAGTAGTATAGGCGGGACCTCCTACGAGCAGTACTTC. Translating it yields CASSIGGTSYEQYF.

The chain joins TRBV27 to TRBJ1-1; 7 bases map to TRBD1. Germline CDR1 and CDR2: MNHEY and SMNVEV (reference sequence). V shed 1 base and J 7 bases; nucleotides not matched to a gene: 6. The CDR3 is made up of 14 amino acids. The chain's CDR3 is CASSLWGQGGEAFF. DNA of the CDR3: TGTGCCAGCAGTTTATGGGGGCAGGGGGGTGAAGCTTTCTTT.

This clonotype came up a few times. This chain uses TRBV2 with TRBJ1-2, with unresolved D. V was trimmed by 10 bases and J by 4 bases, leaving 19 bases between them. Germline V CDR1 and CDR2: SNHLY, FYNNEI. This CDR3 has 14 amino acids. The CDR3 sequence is CATVRAQESYGYTF. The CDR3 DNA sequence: TGTGCCACGGTCCGGGCCCAAGAAAGCTATGGCTACACCTTC.

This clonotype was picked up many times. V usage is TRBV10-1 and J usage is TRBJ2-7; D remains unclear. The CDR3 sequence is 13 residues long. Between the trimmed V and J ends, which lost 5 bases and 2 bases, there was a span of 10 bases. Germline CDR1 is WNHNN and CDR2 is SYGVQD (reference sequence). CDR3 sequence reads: CASSLGITYEQYF. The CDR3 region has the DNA TGCGCCAGCAGTCTAGGAATAACCTACGAGCAGTACTTC.

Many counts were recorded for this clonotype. CDR3 nucleotide sequence: TGTGCCAGCAGCTTAGGCCAGACAGCGCGTACCTTC. Residues: CASSLGQTARTF. The V gene is TRBV11-2, the J gene TRBJ1-2; a weak D match, TRBD1 (5 bases). The CDR3 runs to 12 residues. V shed 1 base and J shed 14 bases, with 14 bases lying between them. Looked up from germline, CDR1 is SGHAT and CDR2 is FQNNGV.

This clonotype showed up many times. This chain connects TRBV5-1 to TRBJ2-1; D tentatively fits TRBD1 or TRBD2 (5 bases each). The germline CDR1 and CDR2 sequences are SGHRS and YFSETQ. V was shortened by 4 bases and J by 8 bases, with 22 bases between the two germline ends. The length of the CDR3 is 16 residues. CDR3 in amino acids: CASSLRDPRVEDEQFF. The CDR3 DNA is TGCGCCAGCAGCCTCCGGGACCCCCGGGTAGAGGATGAGCAGTTCTTC.

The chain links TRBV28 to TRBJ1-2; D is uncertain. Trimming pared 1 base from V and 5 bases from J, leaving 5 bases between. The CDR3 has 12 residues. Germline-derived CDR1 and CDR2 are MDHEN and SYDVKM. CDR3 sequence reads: CASSLSKYGYTF. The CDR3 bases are TGTGCCAGCAGTTTATCCAAATATGGCTACACCTTC.

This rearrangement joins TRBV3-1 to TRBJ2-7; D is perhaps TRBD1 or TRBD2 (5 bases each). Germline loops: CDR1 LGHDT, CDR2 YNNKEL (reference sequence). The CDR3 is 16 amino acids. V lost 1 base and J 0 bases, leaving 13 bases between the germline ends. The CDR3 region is CASSQGGDSNSYEQYF. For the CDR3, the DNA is TGTGCCAGCAGCCAAGGGGGAGACAGTAACTCCTACGAGCAGTACTTC.

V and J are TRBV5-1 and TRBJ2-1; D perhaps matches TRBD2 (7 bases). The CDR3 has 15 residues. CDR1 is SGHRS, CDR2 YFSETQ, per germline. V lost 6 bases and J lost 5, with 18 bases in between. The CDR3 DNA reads TGCGCCAGCATGAGGGGGGGCTCTTCCGACAATGAGCAGTTCTTC. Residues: CASMRGGSSDNEQFF. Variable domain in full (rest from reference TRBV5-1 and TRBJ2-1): KAGVTQTPRYLIKTRGQQVTLSCSPISGHRSVSWYQQTPGQGLQFLFEYFSETQRNKGNFPGRFSGRQFSNSRSEMNVSTLELGDSALYLCASMRGGSSDNEQFFGPGTRLTVL.

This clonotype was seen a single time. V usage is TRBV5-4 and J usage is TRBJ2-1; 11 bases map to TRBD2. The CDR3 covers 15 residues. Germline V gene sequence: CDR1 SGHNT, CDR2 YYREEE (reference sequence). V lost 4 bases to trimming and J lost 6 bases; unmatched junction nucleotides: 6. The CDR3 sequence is CASSETSGSFNEQFF. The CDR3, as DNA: TGTGCCAGCAGCGAAACTAGCGGGAGTTTCAATGAGCAGTTCTTC.

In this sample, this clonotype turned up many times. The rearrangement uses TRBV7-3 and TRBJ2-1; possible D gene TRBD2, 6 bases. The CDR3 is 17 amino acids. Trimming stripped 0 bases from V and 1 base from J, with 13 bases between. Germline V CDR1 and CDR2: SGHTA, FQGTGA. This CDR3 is CASSLTHGGVSYNEQFF. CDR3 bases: TGTGCCAGCAGCTTAACTCACGGCGGGGTGTCCTACAATGAGCAGTTCTTC.

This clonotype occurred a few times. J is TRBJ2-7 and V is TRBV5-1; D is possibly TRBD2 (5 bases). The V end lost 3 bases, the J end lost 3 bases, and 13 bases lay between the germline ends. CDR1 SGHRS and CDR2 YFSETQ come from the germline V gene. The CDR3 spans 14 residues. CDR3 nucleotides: TGCGCCAGCAGCTCGGCAGGTGGACTCTACGAGCAGTACTTC. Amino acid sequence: CASSSAGGLYEQYF.

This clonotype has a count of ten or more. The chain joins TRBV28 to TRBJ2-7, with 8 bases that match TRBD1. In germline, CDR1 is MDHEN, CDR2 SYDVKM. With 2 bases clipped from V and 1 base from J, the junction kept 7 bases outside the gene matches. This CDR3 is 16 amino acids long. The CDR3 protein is CASSLPRTGRSYEQYF. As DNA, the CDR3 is TGTGCCAGCAGTTTACCTCGGACAGGGAGGTCCTACGAGCAGTACTTC.

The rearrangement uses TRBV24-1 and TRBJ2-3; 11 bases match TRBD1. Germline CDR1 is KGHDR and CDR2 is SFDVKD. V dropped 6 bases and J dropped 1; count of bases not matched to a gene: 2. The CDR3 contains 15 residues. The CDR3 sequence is CATSKDRGRTDTQYF. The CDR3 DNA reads TGTGCCACCAGTAAGGACAGGGGGCGCACAGATACGCAGTATTTT.

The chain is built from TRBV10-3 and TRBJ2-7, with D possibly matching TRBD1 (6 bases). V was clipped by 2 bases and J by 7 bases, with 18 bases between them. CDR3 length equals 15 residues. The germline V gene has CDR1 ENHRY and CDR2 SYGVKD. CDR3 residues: CAISEPDRTPGEQYF. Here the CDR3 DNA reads TGTGCCATCAGTGAGCCCGACAGGACCCCTGGGGAGCAGTACTTC.

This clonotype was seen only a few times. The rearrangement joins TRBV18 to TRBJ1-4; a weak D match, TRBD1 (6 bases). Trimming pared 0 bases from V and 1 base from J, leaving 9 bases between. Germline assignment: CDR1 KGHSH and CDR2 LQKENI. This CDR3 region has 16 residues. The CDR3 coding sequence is TGTGCCAGCTCACCACCCAGGGGCGAAACTAATGAAAAACTGTTTTTT. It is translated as CASSPPRGETNEKLFF.

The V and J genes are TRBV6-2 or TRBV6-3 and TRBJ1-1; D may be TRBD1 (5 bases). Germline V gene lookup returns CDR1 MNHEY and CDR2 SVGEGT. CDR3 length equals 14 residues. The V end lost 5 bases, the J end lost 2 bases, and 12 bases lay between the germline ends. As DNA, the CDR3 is TGTGCCAGCAGTCAGACAGAGGGCAACACTGAAGCTTTCTTT. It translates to CASSQTEGNTEAFF.

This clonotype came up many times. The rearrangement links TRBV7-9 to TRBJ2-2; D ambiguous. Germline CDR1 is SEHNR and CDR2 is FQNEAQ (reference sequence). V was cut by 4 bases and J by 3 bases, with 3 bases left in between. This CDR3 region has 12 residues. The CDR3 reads CASSYDTGELFF. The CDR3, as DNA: TGTGCCAGCAGCTATGACACCGGGGAGCTGTTTTTT.